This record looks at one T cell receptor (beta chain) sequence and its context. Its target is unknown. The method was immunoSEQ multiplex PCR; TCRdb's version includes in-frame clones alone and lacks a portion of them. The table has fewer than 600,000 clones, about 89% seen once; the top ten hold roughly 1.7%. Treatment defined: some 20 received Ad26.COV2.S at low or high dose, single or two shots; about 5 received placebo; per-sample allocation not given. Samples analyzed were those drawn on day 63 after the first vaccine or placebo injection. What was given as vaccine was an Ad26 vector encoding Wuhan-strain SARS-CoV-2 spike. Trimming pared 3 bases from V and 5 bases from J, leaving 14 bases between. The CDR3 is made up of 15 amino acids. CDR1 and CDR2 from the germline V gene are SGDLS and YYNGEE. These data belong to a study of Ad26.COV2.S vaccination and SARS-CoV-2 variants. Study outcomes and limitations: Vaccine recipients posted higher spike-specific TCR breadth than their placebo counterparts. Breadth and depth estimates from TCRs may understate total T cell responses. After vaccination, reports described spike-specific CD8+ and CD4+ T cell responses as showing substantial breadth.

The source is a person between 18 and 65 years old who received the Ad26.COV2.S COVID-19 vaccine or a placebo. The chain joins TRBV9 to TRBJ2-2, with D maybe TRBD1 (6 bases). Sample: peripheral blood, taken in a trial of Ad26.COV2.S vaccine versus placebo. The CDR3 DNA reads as TGTGCCAGCAGCGCCCGAGAGGGGGTTACCGGGGAGCTGTTTTTT. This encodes CASSAREGVTGELFF.